This T cell receptor beta chain was documented in a study of blood T cell repertoires in COVID-19. The CDR3 is made up of 16 amino acids. CDR1 LGHDT and CDR2 YNNKEL come from the germline V gene (reference sequence). J gave up 8 bases and V 8 bases, and 10 bases lay outside the gene matches. Clinical history reported by participants formed the basis on which cohorts were assigned. Profiling relied on immunoSEQ multiplex PCR, and the TCRdb table lists in-frame clones only, not all of them. The sample includes 200,000 to 300,000 clones, more than 75% of them seen just once. This receptor was taken from a woman younger than 35 who had recovered from COVID-19. The chain has TRBV3-1 (or the pseudogene TRBV3-2) and TRBJ2-4; TRBD2 agrees at 15 bases. What was sequenced was PBMCs or T cells enriched from blood (not recorded which). The CDR3 here is CASSQGTSGGFDIQYF. The CDR3 nucleotides are TGTGCCAGCTCCCAAGGGACTAGCGGGGGGTTTGACATTCAGTACTTC.